These 10 T cell receptor beta chains share one sample of origin, sequenced in a study of kidney transplant recipient with SARS-CoV-2 infection. A single record per CDR3 protein comes from TCRdb applying MiXCR to the reads. The sample has 200,000 to 300,000 distinct CDR3 sequences, about 28% seen once. The sample was a blood sample, taken at baseline and on day 111 from a kidney transplant recipient. The receptor set was obtained from a male patient aged 25-45 years who had COVID-19 and was a kidney transplant recipient. Some T cells may possibly be graft donor cells.

Regarding this clonotype: The missing conserved phenylalanine or tryptophan at the end of this CDR3 makes a read error likely. V usage is TRBV10-1 and J usage is TRBJ1-2; D gene uncertain. Trimming left V 4 bases short and J 4 bases short, with 22 bases between. Per germline, CDR1 WNHNN and CDR2 SYGVQD (reference sequence). This CDR3 spans 17 amino acids. This chain's CDR3 is CASSVSRRSRKTYGYTS. The CDR3 nucleotides read TGCGCCAGCAGTGTTTCTAGAAGATCGCGAAAGACCTATGGCTACACCTCC.

This clonotype appeared many times. The gene calls are TRBV19 and TRBJ2-2, with D perhaps being TRBD1 or TRBD2 (5 bases each). CDR3 length: 14 residues. Germline loops: CDR1 LNHDA, CDR2 SQIVND (reference sequence). V was trimmed by 6 bases and J by 1 base, leaving 9 bases between them. The CDR3 protein is CASRTGLNTGELFF. In nucleotides, the CDR3 is TGTGCCAGTAGAACGGGGCTGAACACCGGGGAGCTGTTTTTT. Combining the CDR3 with reference TRBV19 and TRBJ2-2 gives the whole variable domain DGGITQSPKYLFRKEGQNVTLSCEQNLNHDAMYWYRQDPGQGLRLIYYSQIVNDFQKGDIAEGYSVSREKKESFPLTVTSAQKNPTAFYLCASRTGLNTGELFFGEGSRLTVL.

This clonotype was seen many times. The chain couples TRBV11-2 to TRBJ2-7; TRBD1 matches 9 bases. Germline values: CDR1 SGHAT, CDR2 FQNNGV. The CDR3 runs to 15 residues. V lost 5 bases and J lost 6; bases outside the gene matches: 11. The CDR3 DNA sequence: TGTGCCAGCAGCCGGGACAGGGCCCTTATGTCCGAGCAGTACTTC. Protein product: CASSRDRALMSEQYF.

This clonotype was seen once. A clone one base away is much larger, so this may be a read error. The chain is built from TRBV7-9 and TRBJ1-5; possible D gene TRBD1, 5 bases. The length of the CDR3 is 12 residues. Germline CDR1 is SEHNR and CDR2 is FQNEAQ (reference sequence). The CDR3 DNA reads TGTGCCAGCAGCTTTCAGGGAAGGCCCCGGCATTTT. Translation: CASSFQGRPRHF.

Comments on this clonotype: This may arise from a read error, as a much more abundant clone is one base away. The chain couples TRBV20-1 to TRBJ2-7, with 7 positions matching TRBD2. V shed 0 bases and J 6 bases; nucleotides not matched to a gene: 8. The CDR3 loop spans 14 amino acids. Germline CDR1 reads DFQATT; CDR2 reads SNEGSKA (reference sequence). The CDR3 DNA follows: TGCAGTGCTAGAGATGGCGGGGGAGGAGGCGAGCAGTACTTC. It is translated as CSARDGGGGGEQYF.

This clonotype occurred many times. The genes are TRBV12-3 or TRBV12-4 and TRBJ1-1; D ambiguous. Trimming removed 4 bases from V and 1 base from J, with 7 bases in between. The CDR3 consists of 13 residues. CDR3 amino acids: CASSYGTNTEAFF. CDR3 coding DNA: TGTGCCAGCAGTTACGGCACGAACACTGAAGCTTTCTTT.

Ten or more counts support this clonotype. The rearrangement joins TRBV11-2 to TRBJ2-7; 7 positions agree with TRBD2. Trimming at V came to 2 bases and at J to 2 bases, leaving 6 bases not matched to a gene. Per germline, CDR1 SGHAT and CDR2 FQNNGV. CDR3 size: 15 residues. The CDR3 bases are TGTGCCAGCAGCTTAAGGTCTAGCGGCCCCTACGAGCAGTACTTC. Encoded protein: CASSLRSSGPYEQYF.

This rearrangement joins TRBV19 to TRBJ2-3; 10 bases fit TRBD2. This CDR3 is built from 18 residues. V trimming: 8 bases; J trimming: 0 bases; junction bases outside the gene matches: 14. The germline CDR1 and CDR2 sequences are LNHDA and SQIVND (reference sequence). CDR3 sequence: CASYQKREGRLSTDTQYF. CDR3 sequence (DNA): TGTGCCAGTTACCAAAAGCGGGAGGGCCGTCTCAGCACAGATACGCAGTATTTT.

This clonotype has only a few counts. This chain links TRBV6-8 with TRBJ2-7; D is ambiguous. The CDR3 is 11 residues long. Per germline, CDR1 MNHGY and CDR2 SAAAGT. Between the trimmed V and J ends, which lost 6 bases and 5 bases, there was a span of 8 bases. The CDR3 sequence: CASSLHNEQYF. The CDR3 DNA follows: TGTGCCAGCAGCCTTCACAACGAGCAGTACTTC.

This clonotype was detected ten times or more. The DNA is left out, because the CDR3 cannot be placed on it with certainty; the CDR3 is given as TCRdb lists it. The V and J genes are TRBV7-5 and TRBJ1-2. TRBV7-5 is a recognized pseudogene. The CDR3 region is 19 residues in length, termini included. The CDR3 spells CISVPEHSVEVGKTYGYTF.